The 2 T cell receptor beta chains below come from one sample, sequenced in a study of blood T cell repertoires in COVID-19. Here immunoSEQ multiplex PCR was the method, and the copy in TCRdb shows in-frame clones only, minus some. The table shows roughly 100,000 clones, with nearly 90% occurring only once. Sequencing used peripheral blood. The receptors were sampled from a man over 45 in a cohort sampled during active COVID-19.

This chain links TRBV6-2 or TRBV6-3 with TRBJ2-7, with a weak D call TRBD1 (5 bases). Germline CDR1 MNHEY, CDR2 SVGEGT. V shed 2 bases and J shed 2 bases, with 10 bases lying between them. This CDR3 is 14 amino acids long. Written as DNA, the CDR3 is TGTGCCAGCAGTTACCTGGGGCTTACCTACGAGCAGTACTTC. Translated: CASSYLGLTYEQYF.

This clone turned up a few times. The chain joins TRBV12-3 or TRBV12-4 to TRBJ1-3, with D uncertain. The CDR3 extends over 11 amino acids. The V gene lost 10 bases and the J gene lost 4 bases, with 8 bases spanning the gap. The CDR3 is CATREGNTIYF. In DNA form, the CDR3 reads TGTGCCACCCGGGAGGGAAACACCATATATTTT.